This TCR beta chain emerged from a study of OX40 agonist ivuxolimab in advanced cancers. Study information: Ivuxolimab, an antibody acting as an agonist of OX40 (CD134), was used to treat patients. The study, taken as a whole, reports: Averaged across samples, CD8+ T cells carried more expanded clones than CD4+ did. At 0.1 to 3.0 mg/kg and by week 6, clonal expansion occurred in CD4+ and CD8+ blood T cells. Those patients achieving a partial response at 0.1-3.0 mg/kg showed among the lowest clonal expansion.

Some clones are missing from TCRdb's copy, which holds only in-frame ones; the method was immunoSEQ multiplex PCR. The table includes 35,000 to 40,000 clones, 86% detected once. Remarks on this clone: Its antigen remains unidentified.

This TCR was sampled from an adult with an advanced solid tumor such as melanoma, head and neck, liver or kidney cancer. The starting material was CD4+ or CD8+ T cells sorted from blood, obtained in a trial of the OX40 agonist ivuxolimab.

As DNA, the CDR3 is TGTGCCAGCAGCAGCCGGGACAGGGGGTTCGAGCCTTCACCCCTCCACTTT. Translating gives CASSSRDRGFEPSPLHF. V usage is TRBV14 and J usage is TRBJ1-6, with TRBD1 matching 11 bases. The J segment lost 9 bases and the V segment lost 5 bases, leaving 12 bases of the junction unmatched. Germline CDR1 SGHDN, CDR2 FVKESK. The CDR3 runs to 17 residues.